One and the same sample provided the 24 T cell receptor beta chains below, sequenced in a study of OX40 agonist ivuxolimab in advanced cancers. The assay was immunoSEQ multiplex PCR, and TCRdb's table has in-frame clones only and misses some. The sample lists 25,000 to 30,000 clones; 80% to 90% were seen once. The sample was CD4+ or CD8+ T cells sorted from blood, taken in a trial of the OX40 agonist ivuxolimab. These receptors were taken from an adult with an advanced solid tumor such as melanoma, head and neck, liver or kidney cancer.

The chain links TRBV7-3 to TRBJ2-7; D is tentatively TRBD1 or TRBD2 (5 bases each). The length of the CDR3 is 14 residues. In germline, CDR1 is SGHTA, CDR2 FQGTGA. The V gene lost 5 bases and the J gene lost 1 base, with 12 bases spanning the gap. This CDR3 reads CASSPWDGSYEQYF. CDR3 nucleotide sequence: TGTGCCAGCAGCCCCTGGGACGGGTCCTACGAGCAGTACTTC.

The V call is TRBV30, the J call TRBJ2-7, with a tentative D call TRBD1 (5 bases). This CDR3 is built from 14 residues. Germline CDR1 GTSNPN, CDR2 SVGIG (reference sequence). The V and J ends lost 2 bases and 0 bases respectively, with 11 bases between them. CDR3 nucleotide sequence: TGTGCCTGGAGTACAGAGGACACCTCCTACGAGCAGTACTTC. Its protein product is CAWSTEDTSYEQYF.

This chain connects TRBV6-5 to TRBJ1-5, with 7 bases lining up with TRBD1. The CDR3 is 15 residues long. Germline V gives CDR1 MNHEY, CDR2 SVGAGI. V lost 5 bases and J lost 5; bases outside the gene matches: 9. The CDR3 region has the DNA TGTGCCAGCAGTCCCTGGGAGGGGGCTGATCAGCCCCAGCATTTT. Residues: CASSPWEGADQPQHF.

The rearrangement links TRBV27 to TRBJ2-7, with TRBD1 matching over 7 bases. The CDR3 runs 15 residues. V lost 6 bases and J lost 0; bases outside the gene matches: 8. Germline V gene data show CDR1 as MNHEY and CDR2 as SMNVEV (reference sequence). For the CDR3, the DNA is TGTGCCAGCAGCTCCCGGACAGGCCGCTCCTACGAGCAGTACTTC. As protein: CASSSRTGRSYEQYF.

The rearrangement uses TRBV2 and TRBJ2-2; TRBD2 might be the D (6 bases). The germline V and J ends were trimmed by 1 base and 6 bases, with 9 bases remaining between them. This CDR3 comprises 14 residues. CDR1 SNHLY and CDR2 FYNNEI come from the germline V gene. CDR3 nucleotides: TGTGCCAGCAGTGAAGAGACTAGTCCCGGGGAGCTGTTTTTT. It specifies CASSEETSPGELFF.

The chain uses TRBV28 and TRBJ1-2; D gene ambiguous. The ends were cut back, 4 bases at V and 3 bases at J, with 6 bases in the middle. CDR3 length: 12 residues. Germline values: CDR1 MDHEN, CDR2 SYDVKM. The CDR3 DNA sequence: TGTGCCAGCAGTTGGGCAGACTATGGCTACACCTTC. This gives the protein CASSWADYGYTF.

This chain uses TRBV7-3 with TRBJ1-4; D may be TRBD1 (5 bases). Germline V lookup: CDR1 SGHTA, CDR2 FQGTGA. The CDR3 runs to 19 residues. V was trimmed by 2 bases and J by 4 bases, leaving 23 bases between them. In DNA form, the CDR3 reads TGTGCCAGCAGCTTAGGTCAGGGTTCGGCCGGGGGGATTAATGAAAAACTGTTTTTT. Protein product: CASSLGQGSAGGINEKLFF.

The chain couples TRBV13 to TRBJ2-5; no clear D. Trimming stripped 5 bases from V and 0 bases from J, with 7 bases between. CDR1 is PRHDT, CDR2 FYEKMQ, per germline (reference sequence). The CDR3 covers 13 residues. The CDR3 is CASSTEDQETQYF. The CDR3 DNA follows: TGTGCCAGCAGCACCGAGGACCAAGAGACCCAGTACTTC.

The chain uses TRBV7-6 and TRBJ2-1; no reliable D call. V was pared by 0 bases and J by 10 bases, with 16 bases between. This CDR3 comprises 15 residues. Per the germline V gene, CDR1 is SGHVS and CDR2 is FNYEAQ. DNA of the CDR3: TGTGCCAGCAGCTTAGCAACTCGAGGTGGAGTCGAGCAGTTCTTC. Translating it yields CASSLATRGGVEQFF.

CDR3 loop: CASSDWAGGQETQYF. The CDR3 bases are TGTGCCAGCAGTGACTGGGCGGGGGGCCAAGAGACCCAGTACTTC. The chain carries TRBV25-1 and TRBJ2-5; 8 nucleotides agree with TRBD2. The length of the CDR3 is 15 residues. The junction had 4 bases not matched to a gene; V was cut back by 3 bases and J by 1 base. CDR1 and CDR2 from the germline V gene are MGHDK and SYGVNS.

This chain connects TRBV7-2 to TRBJ2-1, with TRBD2 identical over 7 bases. V shed 1 base and J 9 bases; nucleotides not matched to a gene: 12. Looked up from germline, CDR1 is SGHTA and CDR2 is FQGNSA. The CDR3 length is 16 residues. The CDR3 region has the DNA TGTGCCAGCAGCTTAGGCCTAGCGGCCTATGAGGCTGAGCAGTTCTTC. This codes for CASSLGLAAYEAEQFF.

The genes are TRBV12-1 and TRBJ2-7; the table's D call, TRBD1, has no DNA check behind it. TRBV12-1 is tagged as a pseudogene. The CDR3 is 12 amino acids. CDR3 nucleotides: TGTGCCAGCAGCCTCAGTACCGCTGCGCAGTACTTC. Its protein product is CASSLSTAAQYF.

The rearrangement links TRBV5-1 to TRBJ2-1; unclear D gene. The CDR3 covers 16 residues. V lost 0 bases to trimming and J lost 2 bases, with 12 bases between them. Germline-derived CDR1 and CDR2 are SGHRS and YFSETQ. CDR3: CASSLVGLYPYNEQFF. In DNA, the CDR3 is TGCGCCAGCAGCTTGGTTGGGTTATATCCCTACAATGAGCAGTTCTTC.

V gene TRBV2 combines with J gene TRBJ1-1; D not resolved. Trimming left V 1 base short and J 2 bases short, with 5 bases between. The CDR3 extends over 13 amino acids. Looked up from germline, CDR1 is SNHLY and CDR2 is FYNNEI. For the CDR3, the DNA is TGTGCCAGCAGTGAAGTGGCTAACACTGAAGCTTTCTTT. As protein: CASSEVANTEAFF.

This clone appeared a single time. J is TRBJ1-2 and V is TRBV15; weak D call: TRBD1 (6 bases). There are 14 residues in the CDR3. Trimming took 0 bases from V and 5 from J, leaving 10 bases between them. Germline assignment: CDR1 LNHNV and CDR2 YYDKDF (reference sequence). The DNA of the CDR3 is TGTGCCACCAGCAGAGACAGGGGTGCTTATGGCTACACCTTC. Translation: CATSRDRGAYGYTF.

The V call is TRBV6-1, the J call TRBJ2-7; 9 bases map to TRBD2. CDR3 length: 18 amino acids. Per the germline V gene, CDR1 is MNHNS and CDR2 is SASEGT. Trimming at V came to 1 base and at J to 0 bases, leaving 10 bases not matched to a gene. The CDR3 here is CASSEVRGAGGFSYEQYF. The CDR3 DNA sequence: TGTGCCAGCAGTGAAGTCAGAGGAGCGGGAGGCTTCTCCTACGAGCAGTACTTC.

The chain joins TRBV27 to TRBJ1-5; 8 positions match TRBD1. V shed 5 bases and J 6 bases; nucleotides not matched to a gene: 9. In germline, CDR1 is MNHEY, CDR2 SMNVEV (reference sequence). The CDR3 spans 15 residues. The CDR3 bases are TGTGCCAGCAGTCCCACTCCAGGGGGCCGTCAGCCCCAGCATTTT. The encoded protein is CASSPTPGGRQPQHF.

J is TRBJ1-5 and V is TRBV5-8; D gene unclear. The V and J ends lost 5 bases and 0 bases respectively, with 12 bases between them. The CDR3 runs 15 residues. The germline V gene encodes CDR1 SGHTS and CDR2 YDEGEE. The DNA of the CDR3 is TGTGCCAGCAGTCTCGGGTGGAATAGCAATCAGCCCCAGCATTTT. The encoded protein is CASSLGWNSNQPQHF. Full variable domain (rest looked up from reference TRBV5-8 and TRBJ1-5): EAGVTQSPTHLIKTRGQQATLRCSPISGHTSVYWYQQALGLGLQFLLWYDEGEERNRGNFPPRFSGRQFPNYSSELNVNALELEDSALYLCASSLGWNSNQPQHFGDGTRLSIL.

CDR3: CASSSPTGGVYEQYF. The CDR3 DNA sequence: TGTGCCAGCAGCTCCCCCACAGGGGGTGTCTACGAGCAGTACTTC. The chain has TRBV11-2 and TRBJ2-7; 8 nucleotides agree with TRBD1. The CDR3 loop spans 15 amino acids. The germline gives CDR1 SGHAT, CDR2 FQNNGV. The V and J ends lost 4 bases and 3 bases, in that order; junction bases with no gene match: 8.

The chain carries TRBV4-1 and TRBJ1-2, with 7 bases aligning to TRBD1. V trimming: 4 bases; J trimming: 1 base; junction bases outside the gene matches: 12. The germline gives CDR1 MGHRA, CDR2 YSYEKL. The CDR3 has 17 residues. DNA for the CDR3: TGCGCCAGCAGCCTCCGACAGGGAGAGCTTATTAACTATGGCTACACCTTC. Protein: CASSLRQGELINYGYTF.

J is TRBJ2-7 and V is TRBV7-6; TRBD1 aligns across 7 bases. Germline V gene lookup returns CDR1 SGHVS and CDR2 FNYEAQ. Germline trimming cut 1 base from V and 7 bases from J; bases unmatched to any gene: 10. The CDR3 covers 15 residues. CDR3 amino acids: CASSLDLGQAAEQYF. CDR3 nucleotide sequence: TGTGCCAGCAGCTTAGACCTCGGACAGGCGGCGGAGCAGTACTTC. Using reference TRBV7-6 and TRBJ2-7 for the parts outside the CDR3, the full variable domain is GAGVSQSPRYKVTKRGQDVALRCDPISGHVSLYWYRQALGQGPEFLTYFNYEAQQDKSGLPNDRFSAERPEGSISTLTIQRTEQRDSAMYRCASSLDLGQAAEQYFGPGTRLTVT.

The J gene is TRBJ1-2, the V gene TRBV6-1, with 8 bases identical to TRBD1. Losses at the gene ends were 3 bases for V and 5 bases for J; bases not matched to a gene: 5. CDR3 length equals 14 residues. The germline V gene has CDR1 MNHNS and CDR2 SASEGT. The CDR3 DNA reads as TGTGCCAGCAGTGATCCAGGGGGCTGGTATGGCTACACCTTC. Its protein product is CASSDPGGWYGYTF.

This chain connects TRBV4-2 to TRBJ2-3; 8 positions agree with TRBD2. V lost 2 bases, J lost 4 bases, and 5 bases stayed unmatched. Germline V gene data show CDR1 as LGHNA and CDR2 as YNFKEQ. This CDR3 comprises 15 residues. CDR3 loop: CASSQQREGPDTQYF. DNA of the CDR3: TGTGCCAGCAGCCAACAACGGGAGGGCCCAGATACGCAGTATTTT.

The chain is built from TRBV6-5 and TRBJ2-1; TRBD2 agrees at 9 bases. The CDR3 covers 16 residues. V was pared by 0 bases and J by 5 bases, with 5 bases of the junction left unmatched. The V gene's germline CDR1 is MNHEY and CDR2 SVGAGI. The CDR3 coding sequence is TGTGCCAGCAGTTACTCTAGCGGGAGTATGGACAATGAGCAGTTCTTC. Translation gives CASSYSSGSMDNEQFF.